These 26 T cell receptor beta chains share one sample of origin, sequenced in a study of OX40 agonist ivuxolimab in advanced cancers. Here immunoSEQ multiplex PCR was the method, and the copy in TCRdb shows in-frame clones only, minus some. The table includes about 94,000 clones, 87% detected once. Sequencing used CD4+ or CD8+ T cells sorted from blood, obtained in a trial of the OX40 agonist ivuxolimab. Receptors were obtained from an adult with an advanced solid tumor such as melanoma, head and neck, liver or kidney cancer.

The V gene is TRBV6-1, the J gene TRBJ1-5; D ambiguous. V dropped 2 bases and J dropped 7 bases, with 9 bases sitting between them. The germline CDR1 and CDR2 sequences are MNHNS and SASEGT. This CDR3 is built from 13 residues. CDR3 sequence reads: CASSEKVGQPQHF. The CDR3 nucleotides are TGTGCCAGCAGTGAAAAGGTGGGACAGCCCCAGCATTTT.

The J gene is TRBJ1-2, the V gene TRBV6-5; TRBD1 agrees at 7 bases. V shed 2 bases and J 6 bases; nucleotides not matched to a gene: 3. The CDR3 has 13 residues. In germline, CDR1 is MNHEY, CDR2 SVGAGI. CDR3 loop: CASSYRDSHGYTF. The CDR3, as DNA: TGTGCCAGCAGTTACAGGGACAGCCATGGCTACACCTTC.

The V gene is TRBV7-9, the J gene TRBJ1-1; possible D gene TRBD1, 6 bases. The CDR3 loop spans 15 amino acids. The germline V gene encodes CDR1 SEHNR and CDR2 FQNEAQ (reference sequence). V was cut by 5 bases and J by 4 bases, with 17 bases left in between. The CDR3, as DNA: TGTGCCAGCAGCGGAGGAGGGGGATCGGGCACTGAAGCTTTCTTT. It yields the protein CASSGGGGSGTEAFF. Combining the CDR3 with reference TRBV7-9 and TRBJ1-1 gives the whole variable domain DTGVSQNPRHKITKRGQNVTFRCDPISEHNRLYWYRQTLGQGPEFLTYFQNEAQLEKSRLLSDRFSAERPKGSFSTLEIQRTEQGDSAMYLCASSGGGGSGTEAFFGQGTRLTVV.

A few counts support this clone. V usage is TRBV6-5 and J usage is TRBJ1-2, with TRBD1 matching 9 bases. The CDR3 length is 15 residues. V was pared by 8 bases and J by 7 bases, with 14 bases of the junction left unmatched. CDR1 and CDR2 (germline): MNHEY, SVGAGI. Here the CDR3 DNA reads TGTGCCAGCGTAAGCCTCACAGGGGGCAAAGGTGGCTACACCTTC. Protein sequence: CASVSLTGGKGGYTF.

This clone was found once. As DNA, the CDR3 is TGTGCCAGCAGCGCCTTCGGGGACAGGCGACAGCCCCAGCATTTT. Translating gives CASSAFGDRRQPQHF. The rearrangement links TRBV7-2 to TRBJ1-5; TRBD1 agrees at 8 bases. Germline CDR1 reads SGHTA; CDR2 reads FQGNSA. The ends lost 5 bases at V and 7 bases at J; junction bases unmatched: 10. The CDR3 totals 15 residues.

The chain recombines TRBV9 with TRBJ2-3, with a weak D call TRBD2 (5 bases). The germline V and J ends were trimmed by 0 bases and 6 bases, with 11 bases remaining between them. This CDR3 is 14 amino acids long. Germline V gives CDR1 SGDLS, CDR2 YYNGEE. CDR3 sequence: CASSVGRALDTQYF. The CDR3 nucleotides read TGTGCCAGCAGCGTAGGGCGGGCACTCGATACGCAGTATTTT.

The V and J genes are TRBV10-3 and TRBJ2-7, with D perhaps being TRBD1 or TRBD2 (5 bases each). The CDR3 sequence is 13 residues long. Germline CDR1 is ENHRY and CDR2 is SYGVKD. Between the trimmed V and J ends, which lost 6 bases and 7 bases, there was a span of 16 bases. The CDR3, as DNA: TGTGCCATCAGCCCGGGGCCCAGGCGGGAGCAGTACTTC. Amino acid sequence: CAISPGPRREQYF.

The V and J genes are TRBV9 and TRBJ2-2, with D unresolved. V shed 1 base and J shed 6 bases, with 1 base lying between them. The length of the CDR3 is 11 residues. The V gene's germline CDR1 is SGDLS and CDR2 YYNGEE. The CDR3 sequence: CASSVPGELFF. CDR3 in DNA: TGTGCCAGCAGCGTACCCGGGGAGCTGTTTTTT.

This chain connects TRBV13 to TRBJ2-1, with D hard to call. Germline lookup yields CDR1 PRHDT and CDR2 FYEKMQ (reference sequence). Between the trimmed V and J ends, which lost 5 bases and 6 bases, there was a span of 20 bases. The CDR3 is 16 residues long. The CDR3 DNA sequence: TGTGCCAGCAGCCCAACTCTGGTAATAAGAAGCAATGAGCAGTTCTTC. It specifies CASSPTLVIRSNEQFF.

J is TRBJ2-1 and V is TRBV11-2, with D possibly being TRBD1 or TRBD2 (6 bases each). CDR3 length: 17 residues. The germline V and J ends were trimmed by 1 base and 0 bases, with 13 bases remaining between them. From germline, CDR1 is SGHAT and CDR2 FQNNGV. CDR3 sequence reads: CASSLAGAGSSYNEQFF. DNA for the CDR3: TGTGCCAGCAGCTTAGCGGGGGCCGGGAGCTCCTACAATGAGCAGTTCTTC.

This clone came up a few times. V gene TRBV19 combines with J gene TRBJ2-2, with D hard to call. This CDR3 contains 15 residues. The germline CDR1 and CDR2 sequences are LNHDA and SQIVND (reference sequence). Deletions cut 0 bases from V and 0 bases from J, with 5 bases between. This chain's CDR3 is CASSIDRPNTGELFF. The CDR3 DNA reads as TGTGCCAGTAGTATAGACAGGCCGAACACCGGGGAGCTGTTTTTT.

V gene TRBV7-2 combines with J gene TRBJ2-1; TRBD1 might be the D (6 bases). CDR1 is SGHTA, CDR2 FQGNSA, per germline. This CDR3 has 12 amino acids. Deletions cut 4 bases from V and 13 bases from J, with 14 bases between. CDR3 in amino acids: CASSSPDRNQFF. CDR3 DNA sequence: TGTGCCAGCAGCTCCCCAGACAGGAACCAGTTCTTC. Based on the CDR3 plus reference TRBV7-2 and TRBJ2-1, the full variable domain is GAGVSQSPSNKVTEKGKDVELRCDPISGHTALYWYRQSLGQGLEFLIYFQGNSAPDKSGLPSDRFSAERTGGSVSTLTIQRTQQEDSAVYLCASSSPDRNQFFGPGTRLTVL.

The rearrangement links TRBV9 to TRBJ1-2; 12 bases match TRBD1. The germline V gene has CDR1 SGDLS and CDR2 YYNGEE. Trimming cost V 1 base and J 8 bases; bases outside gene matches: 6. The CDR3 has 15 residues. The CDR3 DNA reads as TGTGCCAGCAGCGTACGGGACAGGGGGCCGGAGGGCTACACCTTC. Translating gives CASSVRDRGPEGYTF.

The chain has TRBV5-6 and TRBJ1-1, with a possible D match to TRBD1 (5 bases). The germline V gene has CDR1 SGHDT and CDR2 YYEEEE. The CDR3 consists of 16 residues. V was clipped by 4 bases and J by 0 bases, with 16 bases between them. As DNA, the CDR3 is TGTGCCAGCAGCCCCCTAGACAGTTTAATGAACACTGAAGCTTTCTTT. Translated: CASSPLDSLMNTEAFF.

V is TRBV30 and J is TRBJ1-2; D not certain. The germline V gene encodes CDR1 GTSNPN and CDR2 SVGIG (reference sequence). V shed 4 bases and J shed 3 bases, with 21 bases lying between them. CDR3 size: 16 residues. The CDR3 loop is CAWTVPWSWVDYGYTF. The CDR3 coding sequence is TGTGCCTGGACGGTCCCCTGGTCGTGGGTGGACTATGGCTACACCTTC.

The chain combines TRBV7-6 with TRBJ1-1, with TRBD1 matching 7 bases. The length of the CDR3 is 15 residues. V lost 6 bases to trimming and J lost 1 base; unmatched junction nucleotides: 8. Germline CDR1 SGHVS, CDR2 FNYEAQ. The CDR3 region is CASSTLTGSNTEAFF. The CDR3 DNA follows: TGTGCCAGCAGTACCCTGACAGGGTCGAACACTGAAGCTTTCTTT.

This rearrangement joins TRBV4-1 to TRBJ2-5; 7 nucleotides agree with TRBD1. Germline CDR1 is MGHRA and CDR2 is YSYEKL. This CDR3 comprises 16 residues. J gave up 7 bases and V 4 bases, and 15 bases lay outside the gene matches. CDR3 loop: CASSPSDDRALATQYF. CDR3 DNA: TGCGCCAGCAGCCCATCCGATGACAGGGCGTTAGCGACCCAGTACTTC.

The V gene is TRBV7-9, the J gene TRBJ2-6, with D unresolved. The CDR3 has 14 amino acids. Germline values: CDR1 SEHNR, CDR2 FQNEAQ (reference sequence). Trimming took off 7 bases at V and 0 bases at J, with 7 bases between the two ends. The CDR3 coding sequence is TGTGCCAGCATCTGGGGCTCTGGGGCCAACGTCCTGACTTTC. As protein: CASIWGSGANVLTF.

V and J are TRBV19 and TRBJ1-1; no firm D call. Germline V gives CDR1 LNHDA, CDR2 SQIVND (reference sequence). The CDR3 runs to 13 residues. V was clipped by 6 bases and J by 1 base, with 9 bases between them. The CDR3 DNA sequence: TGTGCCAGTAGCTTCATGGGGAACACTGAAGCTTTCTTT. It codes for CASSFMGNTEAFF.

The chain has TRBV19 and TRBJ2-7, with TRBD1 identical over 10 bases. Germline values: CDR1 LNHDA, CDR2 SQIVND (reference sequence). V was pared by 3 bases and J by 2 bases, with 4 bases of the junction left unmatched. The CDR3 contains 15 residues. As DNA, the CDR3 is TGTGCCAGTAGTATTTACGGGACAGGGGCCTACGAGCAGTACTTC. Translating gives CASSIYGTGAYEQYF.

This sequence joins TRBV4-1 and TRBJ1-4; 8 bases match TRBD1. Germline V gene sequence: CDR1 MGHRA, CDR2 YSYEKL. J gave up 4 bases and V 2 bases, and 6 bases lay outside the gene matches. This CDR3 comprises 16 residues. In DNA, the CDR3 is TGCGCCAGCAGCCAAACCGGAACAGGGGGTAATGAAAAACTGTTTTTT. Translating it yields CASSQTGTGGNEKLFF.

The chain is built from TRBV4-1 and TRBJ2-5; 11 bases are a match to TRBD2. Germline CDR1 is MGHRA and CDR2 is YSYEKL. Trimming took 2 bases from V and 0 from J; bases not matched to a gene: 14. The CDR3 length is 20 residues. This chain's CDR3 is CASSQISPPTSGGHQETQYF. CDR3 coding DNA: TGCGCCAGCAGCCAAATTTCACCCCCTACTAGCGGGGGCCACCAAGAGACCCAGTACTTC.

This CDR3 reads CASSDSTGNEKLFF. CDR3 nucleotide sequence: TGCGCCAGCAGCGACTCGACAGGGAATGAAAAACTGTTTTTT. J is TRBJ1-4 and V is TRBV5-1; 7 positions match TRBD1. The CDR3 runs 14 residues. V trimming: 4 bases; J trimming: 5 bases; junction bases outside the gene matches: 5. Germline V gene sequence: CDR1 SGHRS, CDR2 YFSETQ.

The CDR3 DNA reads as TGTGCCAGCAGCTTATCTAGTGTAGCGGATTACAATGAGCAGTTCTTC. This gives the protein CASSLSSVADYNEQFF. V usage is TRBV7-9 and J usage is TRBJ2-1; TRBD2 is a possible D gene (6 bases). V lost 2 bases and J 4 bases, leaving 15 bases between the germline ends. Germline V CDR1 and CDR2: SEHNR, FQNEAQ (reference sequence). The CDR3 covers 16 residues.

CDR3 coding DNA: TGTGCCAGCAGCTACGGACCGCCCGTCACAGATACGCAGTATTTT. It specifies CASSYGPPVTDTQYF. The rearrangement joins TRBV5-8 to TRBJ2-3; unclear D gene. CDR1 is SGHTS and CDR2 is YDEGEE in the germline V gene. CDR3 length: 15 amino acids. Trimming stripped 3 bases from V and 2 bases from J, with 13 bases between.

This CDR3 reads CASSKAAANTEAFF. The CDR3 DNA is TGTGCCAGCAGCAAGGCGGCAGCGAACACTGAAGCTTTCTTT. The chain links TRBV7-9 to TRBJ1-1; D gene unclear. CDR1 is SEHNR and CDR2 is FQNEAQ in the germline V gene (reference sequence). This CDR3 comprises 14 residues. The V and J ends lost 5 bases and 1 base respectively, with 11 bases between them. Full variable domain (missing parts from reference TRBV7-9 and TRBJ1-1): DTGVSQNPRHKITKRGQNVTFRCDPISEHNRLYWYRQTLGQGPEFLTYFQNEAQLEKSRLLSDRFSAERPKGSFSTLEIQRTEQGDSAMYLCASSKAAANTEAFFGQGTRLTVV.